This T cell receptor (beta chain) was recorded in a study of T cell repertoires in cytomegalovirus infection. As for the study in general: Indicated by public TCR beta signatures were CMV infection and matching HLA type. Study-wide results and caveats: Cumulative public TCR beta family frequency identified carriers of CMV plus the relevant HLA. Ex vivo, HLA-C-restricted CMV-specific TCR beta clonotypes prevailed over the rest of the response.

The CDR3 sequence is 14 residues long. Trimming took 5 bases from V and 6 from J, leaving 17 bases between them. Germline values: CDR1 SGHRS, CDR2 YFSETQ. TCRdb reanalysed the reads using MiXCR and keeps one entry per CDR3 protein. The profile covers 640,000 or so distinct CDR3 sequences, with about 33% appearing a single time and around a sixth taken by the ten largest. Points on this clonotype: Its antigen is unidentified.

The V call is TRBV5-1, the J call TRBJ1-1, with no clear D. This sequence was found in a human donor in good health (CMV status not recorded). Some clones in this sample may be carry-over from other donors' samples. Sequencing was performed on cultured PBMCs, taken from culture after CMV antigen stimulation. In DNA form, the CDR3 reads TGCGCCAGCAGGCGGGTCGGGGAAAAGTCTGAAGCTTTCTTT. Translated, it gives CASRRVGEKSEAFF.